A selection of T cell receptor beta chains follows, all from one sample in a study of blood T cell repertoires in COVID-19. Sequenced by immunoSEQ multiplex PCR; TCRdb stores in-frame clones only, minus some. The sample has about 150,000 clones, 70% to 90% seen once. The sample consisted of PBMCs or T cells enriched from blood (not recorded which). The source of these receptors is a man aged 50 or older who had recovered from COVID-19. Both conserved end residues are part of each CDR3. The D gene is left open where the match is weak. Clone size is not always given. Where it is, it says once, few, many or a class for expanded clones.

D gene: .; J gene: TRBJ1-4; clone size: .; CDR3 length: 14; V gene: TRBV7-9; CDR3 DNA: TGTGCCAACGTACTAGGAGGGGCAAATGAAAAACTGTTTTTT; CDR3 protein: CANVLGGANEKLFF
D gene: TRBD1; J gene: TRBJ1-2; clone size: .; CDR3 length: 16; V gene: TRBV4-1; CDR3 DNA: TGCGCCAGCAGCCATGCAGACAGGGATCCTAACTATGGCTACACCTTC; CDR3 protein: CASSHADRDPNYGYTF
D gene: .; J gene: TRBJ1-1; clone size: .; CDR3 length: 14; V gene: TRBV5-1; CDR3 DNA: TGCGCCAGCAGCCGGGACTCGGGGAGGACTGAAGCTTTCTTT; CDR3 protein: CASSRDSGRTEAFF
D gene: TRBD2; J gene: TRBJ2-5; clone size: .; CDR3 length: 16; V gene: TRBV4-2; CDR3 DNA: TGTGCCAGCAGCCATCCAGGCGGGGGGGCGAAAGAGACCCAGTACTTC; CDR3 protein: CASSHPGGGAKETQYF
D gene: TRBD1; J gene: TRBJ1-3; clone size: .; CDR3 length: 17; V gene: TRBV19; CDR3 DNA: TGTGCCAGTAGTACTCCGGGACAGGGGTTCCCTGGAAACACCATATATTTT; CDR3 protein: CASSTPGQGFPGNTIYF
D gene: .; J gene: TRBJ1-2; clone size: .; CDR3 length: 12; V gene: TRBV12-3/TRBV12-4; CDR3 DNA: TGTGCCAGCAGTTGGGCAGGGGCTGGCTACACCTTC; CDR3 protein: CASSWAGAGYTF
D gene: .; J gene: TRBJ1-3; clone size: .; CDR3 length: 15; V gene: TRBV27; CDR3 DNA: TGTGCCAGCAGGCTCGGGACAAGCTCTGGAAACACCATATATTTT; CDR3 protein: CASRLGTSSGNTIYF
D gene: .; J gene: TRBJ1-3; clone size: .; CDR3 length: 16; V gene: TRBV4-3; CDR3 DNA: TGCGCCAGCAGCCAAGATCGTGCCCCCGGTCAAAACACCATATATTTT; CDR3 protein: CASSQDRAPGQNTIYF
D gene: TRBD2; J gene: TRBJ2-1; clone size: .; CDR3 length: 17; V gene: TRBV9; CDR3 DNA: TGTGCCAGCAGCGTACCCACGACTAGCGGGAGAGACAATGAGCAGTTCTTC; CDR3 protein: CASSVPTTSGRDNEQFF
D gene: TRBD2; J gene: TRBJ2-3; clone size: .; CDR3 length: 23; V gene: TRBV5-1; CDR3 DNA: TGCGCCAGCAGCTTGGATCCATGGGCCCTAGGAAGGGCGGGAGTGCCCGAGAGGGATACGCAGTATTTT; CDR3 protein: CASSLDPWALGRAGVPERDTQYF
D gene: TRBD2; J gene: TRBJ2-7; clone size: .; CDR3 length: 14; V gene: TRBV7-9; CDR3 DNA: TGTGCCATCTTGACTAGCGGGAGGTGGTCAGAGCAGTACTTC; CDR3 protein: CAILTSGRWSEQYF
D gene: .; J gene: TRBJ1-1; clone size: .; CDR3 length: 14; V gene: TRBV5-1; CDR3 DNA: TGCGCCAGCAGCTTGGTGGCAGGGAACACTGAAGCTTTCTTT; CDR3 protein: CASSLVAGNTEAFF
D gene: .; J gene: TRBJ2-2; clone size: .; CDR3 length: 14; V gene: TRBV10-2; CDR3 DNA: TGCGCCAGCGGTTTGAAGAGGGCGGCCGGGGAGCTGTTTTTT; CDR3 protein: CASGLKRAAGELFF
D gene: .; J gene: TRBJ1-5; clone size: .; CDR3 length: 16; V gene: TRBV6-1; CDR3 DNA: TGTGCCAGCAGTGAAGGGACAGCCGTAGGCAATCAGCCCCAGCATTTT; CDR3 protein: CASSEGTAVGNQPQHF
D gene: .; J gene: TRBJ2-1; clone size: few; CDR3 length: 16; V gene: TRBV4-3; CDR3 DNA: TGCGCCAGCAGCCCCCCAGCGGGTCCGTCCTACAATGAGCAGTTCTTC; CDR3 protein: CASSPPAGPSYNEQFF
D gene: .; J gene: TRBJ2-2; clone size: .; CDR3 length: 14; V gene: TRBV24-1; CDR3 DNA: TGTGCCACCAGTGATCGGCGGCCGGGAGGGGAGCTGTTTTTT; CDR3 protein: CATSDRRPGGELFF
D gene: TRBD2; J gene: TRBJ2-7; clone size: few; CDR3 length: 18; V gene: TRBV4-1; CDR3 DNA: TGCGCCAGCAGCCTCCCAGCGGGGACTAGCGGAAACTCCTACGAGCAGTACTTC; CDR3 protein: CASSLPAGTSGNSYEQYF
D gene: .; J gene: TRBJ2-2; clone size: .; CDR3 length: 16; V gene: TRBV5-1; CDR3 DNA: TGCGCCAGCAGCTTGGGCGGGACAGCGAACACCGGGGAGCTGTTTTTT; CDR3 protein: CASSLGGTANTGELFF
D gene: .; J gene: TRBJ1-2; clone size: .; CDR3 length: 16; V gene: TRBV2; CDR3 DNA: TGTGCCAGCGGTCGGGGTCGAGGGGGAAACATCTATGGCTACACCTTC; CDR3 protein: CASGRGRGGNIYGYTF
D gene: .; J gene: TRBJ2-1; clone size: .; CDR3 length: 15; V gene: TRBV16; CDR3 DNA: TGTGCCAGCAGCCAATCCACGGTTTCGCACAATGAGCAGTTCTTC; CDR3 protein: CASSQSTVSHNEQFF
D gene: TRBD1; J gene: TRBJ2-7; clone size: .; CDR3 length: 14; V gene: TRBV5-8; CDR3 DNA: TGTGCCAGCAGCTTAGGACAGGTACTCGACGAGCAGTACTTC; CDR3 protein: CASSLGQVLDEQYF
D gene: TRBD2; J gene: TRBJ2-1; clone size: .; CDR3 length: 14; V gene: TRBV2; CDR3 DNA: TGTGCCAGCAAGCAGCGGGAGACCGACAATGAGCAGTTCTTC; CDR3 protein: CASKQRETDNEQFF
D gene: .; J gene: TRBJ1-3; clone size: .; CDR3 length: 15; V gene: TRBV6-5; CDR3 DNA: TGTGCCAGCAGTCCCTCAGGTGTTTCGGGAAACACCATATATTTT; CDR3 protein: CASSPSGVSGNTIYF
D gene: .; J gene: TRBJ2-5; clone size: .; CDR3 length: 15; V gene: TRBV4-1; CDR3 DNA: TGCGCCAGCAGCCAAGAGGGGACTTCTTCGGGGACCCAGTACTTC; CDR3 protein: CASSQEGTSSGTQYF
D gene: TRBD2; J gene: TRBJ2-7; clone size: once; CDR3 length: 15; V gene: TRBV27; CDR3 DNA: TGTGCCAGCCACCCTAGCGGGAGGGCCCTCTACGAGCAGTACTTC; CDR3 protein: CASHPSGRALYEQYF
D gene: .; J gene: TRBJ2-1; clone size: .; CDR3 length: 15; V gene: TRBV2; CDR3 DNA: TGTGCCAGCAGCCTCACAAGAGACTGGTGGAATGAGCAGTTCTTC; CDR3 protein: CASSLTRDWWNEQFF
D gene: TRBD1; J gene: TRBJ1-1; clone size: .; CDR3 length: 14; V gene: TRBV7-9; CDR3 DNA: TGTGCCAGCAGCCCCAGGGGGCGCGGCACTGAAGCTTTCTTT; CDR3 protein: CASSPRGRGTEAFF
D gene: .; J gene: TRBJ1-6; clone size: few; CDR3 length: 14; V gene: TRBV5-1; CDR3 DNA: TGCGCCAGCAGCTTGGTACAAGATAATTCACCCCTCCACTTT; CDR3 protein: CASSLVQDNSPLHF
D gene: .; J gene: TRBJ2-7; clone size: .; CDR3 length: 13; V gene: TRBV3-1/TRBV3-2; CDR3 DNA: TGTGCCAGCAGCGCAGACAGAAAAAGGGAGCAGTACTTC; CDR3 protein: CASSADRKREQYF
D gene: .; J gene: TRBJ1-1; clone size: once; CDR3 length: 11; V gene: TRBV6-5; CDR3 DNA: TGTGCCAGCTCTACGTTCACTGAAGCTTTCTTT; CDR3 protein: CASSTFTEAFF
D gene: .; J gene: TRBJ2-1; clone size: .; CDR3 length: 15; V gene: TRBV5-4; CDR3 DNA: TGTGCCAGCAGCTTGGACGCTAGCTCCTACAATGAGCAGTTCTTC; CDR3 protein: CASSLDASSYNEQFF
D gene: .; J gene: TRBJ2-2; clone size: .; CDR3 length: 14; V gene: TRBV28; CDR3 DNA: TGTGCCAGCGCTGGCTCCGGGGACACCGGGGAGCTGTTTTTT; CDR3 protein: CASAGSGDTGELFF
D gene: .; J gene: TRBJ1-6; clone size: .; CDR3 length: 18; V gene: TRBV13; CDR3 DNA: TGTGCCAGCAGCTTAAGGGCAGGGCAGTTCTCCTATAATTCACCCCTCCACTTT; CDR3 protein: CASSLRAGQFSYNSPLHF
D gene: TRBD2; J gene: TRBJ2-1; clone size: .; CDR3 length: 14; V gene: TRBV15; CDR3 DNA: TGTGCCACCAGCAGATCGGGAGGCGACAATGAGCAGTTCTTC; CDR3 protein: CATSRSGGDNEQFF
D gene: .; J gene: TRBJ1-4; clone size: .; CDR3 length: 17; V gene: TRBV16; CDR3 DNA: TGTGCCAGCAGCGCTAGCCGGGAGGGAACAACTAATGAAAAACTGTTTTTT; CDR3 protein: CASSASREGTTNEKLFF
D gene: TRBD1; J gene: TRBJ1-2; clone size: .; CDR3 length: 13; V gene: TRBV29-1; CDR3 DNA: TGCAGCGTTGAAAGGGACAGCACATATGGCTACACCTTC; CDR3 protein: CSVERDSTYGYTF
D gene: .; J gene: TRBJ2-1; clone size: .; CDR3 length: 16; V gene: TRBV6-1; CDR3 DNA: TGTGCCAGCAGTGAAACTATAGGGAGCTCCTACAATGAGCAGTTCTTC; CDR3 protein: CASSETIGSSYNEQFF
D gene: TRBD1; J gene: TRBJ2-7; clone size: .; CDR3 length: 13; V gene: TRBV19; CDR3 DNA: TGTGCCAGTAGTTCCCGACAGGGATACGAGCAGTACTTC; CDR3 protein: CASSSRQGYEQYF
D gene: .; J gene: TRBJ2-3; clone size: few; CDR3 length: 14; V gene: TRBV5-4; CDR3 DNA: TGTGCCAGCTCTCAGGATCCTGGCACAGATACGCAGTATTTT; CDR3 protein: CASSQDPGTDTQYF
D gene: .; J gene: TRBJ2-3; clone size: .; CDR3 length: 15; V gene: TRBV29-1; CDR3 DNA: TGCAGCGTTCTAAACAGGGATTCTTTCACAGATACGCAGTATTTT; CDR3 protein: CSVLNRDSFTDTQYF
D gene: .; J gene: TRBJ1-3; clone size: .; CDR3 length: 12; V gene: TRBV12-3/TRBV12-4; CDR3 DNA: TGTGCCAGCCAACACCACGGAAACACCATATATTTT; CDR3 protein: CASQHHGNTIYF
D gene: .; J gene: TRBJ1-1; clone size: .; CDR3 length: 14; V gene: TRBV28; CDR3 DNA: TGTGCCAGCAGTTTACTAGAAGGGGTGGCTGAAGCTTTCTTT; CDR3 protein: CASSLLEGVAEAFF
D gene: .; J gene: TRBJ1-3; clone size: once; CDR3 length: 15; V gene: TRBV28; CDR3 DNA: TGTGCCAGCAGTTCCGTGAGGAAAACAGGAAACACCATATATTTT; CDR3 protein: CASSSVRKTGNTIYF
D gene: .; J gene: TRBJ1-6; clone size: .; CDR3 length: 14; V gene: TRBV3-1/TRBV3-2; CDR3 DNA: TGTGCCAGCAGCCGAGGGGGAGGGAATTCACCCCTCCACTTT; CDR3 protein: CASSRGGGNSPLHF
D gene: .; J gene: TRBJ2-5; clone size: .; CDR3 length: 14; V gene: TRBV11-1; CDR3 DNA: TGTGCCAGCAGCCACGGGACAACGCAAGAGACCCAGTACTTC; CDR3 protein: CASSHGTTQETQYF
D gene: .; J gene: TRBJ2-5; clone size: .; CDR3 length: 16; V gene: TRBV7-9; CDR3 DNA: TGTGCCAGCAGCCCCTATTCCTCGCTTTTTCAAGAGACCCAGTACTTC; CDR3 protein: CASSPYSSLFQETQYF
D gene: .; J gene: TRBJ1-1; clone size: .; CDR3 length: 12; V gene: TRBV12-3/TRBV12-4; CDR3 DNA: TGTGCCAGCAGCCCGGGAGAGACTGAAGCTTTCTTT; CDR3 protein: CASSPGETEAFF
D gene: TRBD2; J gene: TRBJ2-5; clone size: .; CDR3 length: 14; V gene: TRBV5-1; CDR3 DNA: TGCGCCAGCAGGTTACTAGCGGGGACGGAGACCCAGTACTTC; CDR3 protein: CASRLLAGTETQYF